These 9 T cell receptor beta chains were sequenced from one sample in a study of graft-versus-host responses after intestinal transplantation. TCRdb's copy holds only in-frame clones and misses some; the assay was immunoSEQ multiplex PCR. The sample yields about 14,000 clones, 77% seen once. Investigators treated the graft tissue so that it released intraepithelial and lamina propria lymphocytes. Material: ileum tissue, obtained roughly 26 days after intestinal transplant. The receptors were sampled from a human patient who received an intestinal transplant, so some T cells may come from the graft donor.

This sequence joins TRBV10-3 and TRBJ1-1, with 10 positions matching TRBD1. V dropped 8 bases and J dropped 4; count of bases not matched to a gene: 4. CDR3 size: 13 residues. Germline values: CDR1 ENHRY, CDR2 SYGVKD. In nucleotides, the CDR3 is TGTGCCATCGCGGGACAGGGGTCCACTGAAGCTTTCTTT. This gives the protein CAIAGQGSTEAFF.

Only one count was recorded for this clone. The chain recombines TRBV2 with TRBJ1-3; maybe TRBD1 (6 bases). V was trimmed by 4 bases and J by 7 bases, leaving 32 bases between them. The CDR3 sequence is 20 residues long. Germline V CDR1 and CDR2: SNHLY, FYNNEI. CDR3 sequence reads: CASSADQEFKRDNRFNTIYF. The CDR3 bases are TGTGCCAGCAGTGCTGACCAGGAGTTTAAACGGGACAATAGATTCAACACCATATATTTT.

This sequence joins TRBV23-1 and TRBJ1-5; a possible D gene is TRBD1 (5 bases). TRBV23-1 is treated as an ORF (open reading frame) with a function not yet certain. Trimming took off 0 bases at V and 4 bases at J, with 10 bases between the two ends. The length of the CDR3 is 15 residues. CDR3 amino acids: CASSQSDSKNQPQHF. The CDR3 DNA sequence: TGCGCCAGCAGTCAATCTGACAGCAAGAATCAGCCCCAGCATTTT.

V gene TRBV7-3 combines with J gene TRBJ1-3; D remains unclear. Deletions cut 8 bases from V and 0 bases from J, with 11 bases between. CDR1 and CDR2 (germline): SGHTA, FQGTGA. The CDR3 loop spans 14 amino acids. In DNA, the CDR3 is TGTGCCAGCGTTAGAGGGAACTCTGGAAACACCATATATTTT. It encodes CASVRGNSGNTIYF.

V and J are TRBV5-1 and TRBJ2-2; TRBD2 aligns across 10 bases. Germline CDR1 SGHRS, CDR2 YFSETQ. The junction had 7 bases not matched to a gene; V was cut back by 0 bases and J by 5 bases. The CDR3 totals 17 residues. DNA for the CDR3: TGCGCCAGCAGCTTGGGCGAGCGGGGGGGCCTGACCGGGGAGCTGTTTTTT. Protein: CASSLGERGGLTGELFF.

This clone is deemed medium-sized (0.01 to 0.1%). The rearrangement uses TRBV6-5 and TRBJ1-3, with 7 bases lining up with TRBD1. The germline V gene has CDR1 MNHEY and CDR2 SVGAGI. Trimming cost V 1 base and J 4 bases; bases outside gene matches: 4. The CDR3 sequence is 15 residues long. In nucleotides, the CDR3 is TGTGCCAGCAGTTACTTTGGGACAGAAGGAAACACCATATATTTT. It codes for CASSYFGTEGNTIYF.

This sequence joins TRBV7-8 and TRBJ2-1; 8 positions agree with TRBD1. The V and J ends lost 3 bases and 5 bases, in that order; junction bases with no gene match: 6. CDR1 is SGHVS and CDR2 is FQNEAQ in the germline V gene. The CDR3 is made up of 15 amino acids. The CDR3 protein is CASSFSGGRNNEQFF. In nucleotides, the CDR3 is TGTGCCAGCAGCTTCTCAGGGGGCAGGAACAATGAGCAGTTCTTC.

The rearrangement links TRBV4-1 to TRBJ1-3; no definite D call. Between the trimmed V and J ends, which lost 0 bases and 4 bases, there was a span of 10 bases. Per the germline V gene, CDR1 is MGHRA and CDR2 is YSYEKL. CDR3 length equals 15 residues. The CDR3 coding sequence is TGCGCCAGCAGCCAAGATCGAGGGTCGGGAAACACCATATATTTT. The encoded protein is CASSQDRGSGNTIYF.

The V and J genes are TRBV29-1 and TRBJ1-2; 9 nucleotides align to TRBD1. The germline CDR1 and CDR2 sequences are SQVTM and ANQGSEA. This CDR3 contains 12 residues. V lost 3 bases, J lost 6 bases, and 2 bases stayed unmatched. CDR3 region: CSVERTGDGYTF. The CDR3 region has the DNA TGCAGCGTTGAGAGGACAGGGGATGGCTACACCTTC. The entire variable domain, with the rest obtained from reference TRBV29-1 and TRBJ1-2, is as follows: SAVISQKPSRDICQRGTSLTIQCQVDSQVTMMFWYRQQPGQSLTLIATANQGSEATYESGFVIDKFPISRPNLTFSTLTVSNMSPEDSSIYLCSVERTGDGYTFGSGTRLTVV.